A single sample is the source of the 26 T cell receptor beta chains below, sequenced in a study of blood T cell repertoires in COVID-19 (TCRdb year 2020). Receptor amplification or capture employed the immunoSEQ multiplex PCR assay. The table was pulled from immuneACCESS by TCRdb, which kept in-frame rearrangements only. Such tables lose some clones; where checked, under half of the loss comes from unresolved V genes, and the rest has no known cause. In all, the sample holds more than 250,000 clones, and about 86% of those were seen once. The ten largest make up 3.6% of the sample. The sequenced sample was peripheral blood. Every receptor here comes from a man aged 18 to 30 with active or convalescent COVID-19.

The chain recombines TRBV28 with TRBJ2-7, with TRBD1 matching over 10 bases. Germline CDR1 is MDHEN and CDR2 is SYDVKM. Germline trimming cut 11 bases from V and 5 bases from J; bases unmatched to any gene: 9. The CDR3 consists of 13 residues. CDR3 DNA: TGTGCCTCCCGGACAGGGGGGGCAAACGAGCAGTACTTC. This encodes CASRTGGANEQYF.

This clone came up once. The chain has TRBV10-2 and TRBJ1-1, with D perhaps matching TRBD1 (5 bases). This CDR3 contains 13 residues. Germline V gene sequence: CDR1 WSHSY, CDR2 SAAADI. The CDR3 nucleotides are TGCACGGCTAAGGGAGGGGATAACACTGAAGCTTTCTTT. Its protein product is CTAKGGDNTEAFF.

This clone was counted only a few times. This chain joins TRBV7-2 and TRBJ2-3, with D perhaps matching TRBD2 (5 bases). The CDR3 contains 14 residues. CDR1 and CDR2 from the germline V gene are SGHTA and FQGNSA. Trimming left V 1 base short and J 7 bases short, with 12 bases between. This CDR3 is CASSLDSGIYTQYF. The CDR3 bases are TGTGCCAGCAGCTTAGACTCGGGAATATATACGCAGTATTTT. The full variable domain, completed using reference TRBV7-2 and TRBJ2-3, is GAGVSQSPSNKVTEKGKDVELRCDPISGHTALYWYRQSLGQGLEFLIYFQGNSAPDKSGLPSDRFSAERTGGSVSTLTIQRTQQEDSAVYLCASSLDSGIYTQYFGPGTRLTVL.

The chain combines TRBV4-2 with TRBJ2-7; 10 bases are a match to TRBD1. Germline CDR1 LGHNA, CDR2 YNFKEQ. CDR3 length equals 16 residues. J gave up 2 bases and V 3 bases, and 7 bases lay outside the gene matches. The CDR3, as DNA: TGTGCCAGCAGCCATCTCGCCGGGACAGGGGCCTACGAGCAGTACTTC. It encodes CASSHLAGTGAYEQYF.

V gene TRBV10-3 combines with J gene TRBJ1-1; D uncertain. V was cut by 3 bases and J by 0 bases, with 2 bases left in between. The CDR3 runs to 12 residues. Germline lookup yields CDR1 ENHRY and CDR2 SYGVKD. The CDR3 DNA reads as TGTGCCATCAGTGATATGAACACTGAAGCTTTCTTT. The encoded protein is CAISDMNTEAFF.

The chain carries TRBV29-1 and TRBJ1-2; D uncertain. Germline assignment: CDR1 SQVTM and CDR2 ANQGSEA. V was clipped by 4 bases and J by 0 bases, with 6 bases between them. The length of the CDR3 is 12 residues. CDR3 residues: CSVAPANYGYTF. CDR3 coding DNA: TGCAGCGTTGCGCCAGCTAACTATGGCTACACCTTC.

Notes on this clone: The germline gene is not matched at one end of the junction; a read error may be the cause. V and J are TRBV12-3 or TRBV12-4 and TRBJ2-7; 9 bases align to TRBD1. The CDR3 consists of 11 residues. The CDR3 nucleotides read TGTGCCAGCAAAAAAGGGACAGGGTATAGTTTC. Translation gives CASKKGTGYSF.

The CDR3 here is CASSIADYRGGNTIYF. Written as DNA, the CDR3 is TGTGCCAGTAGTATAGCCGATTACAGGGGCGGAAACACCATATATTTT. The chain links TRBV19 to TRBJ1-3; 7 positions agree with TRBD1. V lost 1 base to trimming and J lost 4 bases; unmatched junction nucleotides: 7. The CDR3 runs 16 residues. The germline gives CDR1 LNHDA, CDR2 SQIVND (reference sequence).

The CDR3 DNA follows: TGTGCCAGCAGCCAAGATAATTCCCCCGGGGAGCTGTTTTTT. Protein sequence: CASSQDNSPGELFF. The rearrangement joins TRBV3-1 (or the pseudogene TRBV3-2) to TRBJ2-2; no definite D call. CDR1 LGHDT and CDR2 YNNKEL come from the germline V gene (reference sequence). V dropped 0 bases and J dropped 6 bases, with 8 bases sitting between them. The CDR3 is made up of 14 amino acids.

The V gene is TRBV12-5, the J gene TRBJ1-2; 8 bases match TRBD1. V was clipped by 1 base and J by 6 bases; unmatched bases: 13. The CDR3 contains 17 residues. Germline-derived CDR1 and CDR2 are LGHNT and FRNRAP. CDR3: CASGLGGRGQLLDGYTF. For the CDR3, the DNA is TGTGCTAGTGGTTTGGGGGGCAGGGGGCAGCTACTTGATGGCTACACCTTC.

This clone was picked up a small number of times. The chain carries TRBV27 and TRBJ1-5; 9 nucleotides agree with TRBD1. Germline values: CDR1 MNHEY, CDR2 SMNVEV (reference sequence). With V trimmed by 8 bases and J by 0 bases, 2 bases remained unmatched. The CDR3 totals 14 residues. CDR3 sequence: CASSTGGSNQPQHF. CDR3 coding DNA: TGTGCCAGCTCGACAGGGGGTAGCAATCAGCCCCAGCATTTT.

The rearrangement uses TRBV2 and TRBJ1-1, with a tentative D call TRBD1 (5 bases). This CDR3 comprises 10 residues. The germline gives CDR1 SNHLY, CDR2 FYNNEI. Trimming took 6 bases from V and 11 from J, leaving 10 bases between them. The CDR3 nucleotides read TGTGCCAGCAGCCAGGGTCGCGCTTTCTTT. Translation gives CASSQGRAFF.

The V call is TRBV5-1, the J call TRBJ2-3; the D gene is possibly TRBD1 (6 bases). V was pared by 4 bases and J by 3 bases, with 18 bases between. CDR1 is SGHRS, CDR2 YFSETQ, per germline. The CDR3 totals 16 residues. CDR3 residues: CASSVGGFGPTDTQYF. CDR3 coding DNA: TGCGCCAGCAGCGTAGGGGGTTTCGGTCCTACAGATACGCAGTATTTT.

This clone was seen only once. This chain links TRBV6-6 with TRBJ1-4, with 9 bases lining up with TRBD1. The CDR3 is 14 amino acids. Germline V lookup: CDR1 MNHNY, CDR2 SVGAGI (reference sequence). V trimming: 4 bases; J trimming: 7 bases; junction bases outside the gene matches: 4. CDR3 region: CASSSGTGTEKLFF. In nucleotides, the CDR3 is TGTGCCAGCAGTTCTGGGACAGGGACTGAAAAACTGTTTTTT.

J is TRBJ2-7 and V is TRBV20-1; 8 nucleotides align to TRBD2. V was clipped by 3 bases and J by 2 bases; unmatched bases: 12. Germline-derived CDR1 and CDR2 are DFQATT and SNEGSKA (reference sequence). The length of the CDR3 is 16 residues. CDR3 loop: CSASRDRGGFAYEQYF. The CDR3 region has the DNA TGCAGTGCTAGTAGGGATCGGGGGGGATTTGCCTACGAGCAGTACTTC.

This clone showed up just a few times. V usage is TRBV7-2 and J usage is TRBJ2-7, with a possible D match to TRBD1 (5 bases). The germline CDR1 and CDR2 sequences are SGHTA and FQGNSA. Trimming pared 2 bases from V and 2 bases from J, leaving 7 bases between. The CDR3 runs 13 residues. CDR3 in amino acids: CASSLTTAYEQYF. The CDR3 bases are TGTGCCAGCAGCTTAACGACAGCCTACGAGCAGTACTTC.

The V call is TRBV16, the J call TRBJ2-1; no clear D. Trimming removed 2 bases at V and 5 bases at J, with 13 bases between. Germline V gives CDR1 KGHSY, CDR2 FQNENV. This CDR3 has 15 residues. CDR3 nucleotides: TGTGCCAGCAGCCAAGTTCATGCGGAGAACAATGAGCAGTTCTTC. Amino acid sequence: CASSQVHAENNEQFF.

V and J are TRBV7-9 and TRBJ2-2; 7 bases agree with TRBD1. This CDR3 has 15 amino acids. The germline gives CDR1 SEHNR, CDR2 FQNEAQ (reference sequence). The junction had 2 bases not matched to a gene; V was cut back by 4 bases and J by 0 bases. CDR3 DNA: TGTGCCAGCAGCTACGACAGGGCGAACACCGGGGAGCTGTTTTTT. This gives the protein CASSYDRANTGELFF.

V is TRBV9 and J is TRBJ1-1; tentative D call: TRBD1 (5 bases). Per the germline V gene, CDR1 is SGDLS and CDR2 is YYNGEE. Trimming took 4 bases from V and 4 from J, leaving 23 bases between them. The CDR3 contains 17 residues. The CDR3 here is CASSTSGTPMMVTEAFF. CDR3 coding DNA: TGTGCCAGCAGCACATCCGGGACTCCAATGATGGTCACTGAAGCTTTCTTT.

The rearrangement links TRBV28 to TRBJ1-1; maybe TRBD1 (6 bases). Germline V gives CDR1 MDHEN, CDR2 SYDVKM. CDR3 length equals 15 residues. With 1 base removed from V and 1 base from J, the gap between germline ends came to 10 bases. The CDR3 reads CASSLLVQGNTEAFF. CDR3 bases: TGTGCCAGCAGTTTATTGGTACAGGGGAACACTGAAGCTTTCTTT.

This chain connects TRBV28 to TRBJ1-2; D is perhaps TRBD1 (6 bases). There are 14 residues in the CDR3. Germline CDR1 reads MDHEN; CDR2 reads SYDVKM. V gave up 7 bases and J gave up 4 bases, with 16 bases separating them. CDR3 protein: CASTETGNAYGYTF. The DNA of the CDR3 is TGTGCCAGCACCGAGACAGGCAACGCCTATGGCTACACCTTC.

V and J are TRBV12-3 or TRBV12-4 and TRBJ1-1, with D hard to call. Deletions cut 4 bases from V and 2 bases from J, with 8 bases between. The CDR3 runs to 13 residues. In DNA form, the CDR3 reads TGTGCCAGCAGTTGGGCAACCAACACTGAAGCTTTCTTT. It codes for CASSWATNTEAFF.

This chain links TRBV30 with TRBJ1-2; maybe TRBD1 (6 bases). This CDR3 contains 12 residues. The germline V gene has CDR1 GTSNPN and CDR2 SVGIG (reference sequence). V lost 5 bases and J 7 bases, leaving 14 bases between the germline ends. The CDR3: CAWGRDTRGYTF. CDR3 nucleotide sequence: TGTGCCTGGGGTCGGGACACCCGTGGCTACACCTTC.

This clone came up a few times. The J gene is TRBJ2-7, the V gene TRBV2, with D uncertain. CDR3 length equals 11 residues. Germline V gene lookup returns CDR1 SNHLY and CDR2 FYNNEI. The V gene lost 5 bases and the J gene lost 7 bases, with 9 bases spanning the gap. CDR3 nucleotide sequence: TGTGCCAGCAGTCCGACTGGGGAGCAGTACTTC. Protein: CASSPTGEQYF.

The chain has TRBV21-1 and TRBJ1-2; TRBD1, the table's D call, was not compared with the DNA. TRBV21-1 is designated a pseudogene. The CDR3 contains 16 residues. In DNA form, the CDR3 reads TGTGCCAGCACCCCCTTTGTACAGCCCACTAACTATGGCTACACCTTC. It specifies CASTPFVQPTNYGYTF.

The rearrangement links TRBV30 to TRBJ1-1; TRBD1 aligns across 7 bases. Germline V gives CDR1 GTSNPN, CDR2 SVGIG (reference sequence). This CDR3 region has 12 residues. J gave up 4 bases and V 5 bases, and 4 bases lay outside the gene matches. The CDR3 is CAWFTGVTEAFF. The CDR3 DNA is TGTGCCTGGTTCACAGGGGTCACTGAAGCTTTCTTT.